This T cell receptor (beta chain) emerged from a study of T cell responses to AZD1222 COVID-19 vaccine. TCRdb's copy holds only in-frame clones and misses some; the assay was immunoSEQ multiplex PCR. Altogether roughly 190,000 clones are present, roughly nine tenths being singletons, with the ten largest covering about 1.8%. The starting material was peripheral blood, obtained 28 days after the second AZD1222 dose. This sequence originates from an adult who received the AZD1222 COVID-19 vaccine.

CDR3 amino acids: CASSYFRGAETQYF. The DNA of the CDR3 is TGTGCCAGCAGTTACTTTCGTGGGGCTGAGACCCAGTACTTC. The gene calls are TRBV6-5 and TRBJ2-5; TRBD1 is a possible D gene (5 bases). Trimming took off 1 base at V and 5 bases at J, with 11 bases between the two ends. Germline CDR1 MNHEY, CDR2 SVGAGI. CDR3 length: 14 amino acids.